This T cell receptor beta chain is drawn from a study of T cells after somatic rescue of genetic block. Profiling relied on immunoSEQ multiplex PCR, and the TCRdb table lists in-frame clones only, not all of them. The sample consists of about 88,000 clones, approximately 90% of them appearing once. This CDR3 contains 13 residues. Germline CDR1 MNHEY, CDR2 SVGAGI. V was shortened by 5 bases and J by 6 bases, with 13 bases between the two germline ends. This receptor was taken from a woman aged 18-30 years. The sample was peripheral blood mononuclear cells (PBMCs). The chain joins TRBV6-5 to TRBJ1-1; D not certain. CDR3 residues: CASSPSSVPEAFF. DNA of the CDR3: TGTGCCAGCAGTCCTTCCTCGGTGCCTGAAGCTTTCTTT.